The 20 T cell receptor beta chains below come from one sample, sequenced in a study of blood T cell repertoires in COVID-19. The assay was immunoSEQ multiplex PCR, and TCRdb's table has in-frame clones only and misses some. The sample comprises some 180,000 clones, around 90% of which are singletons, and about 0.66% rests with the top ten. The sequenced sample was peripheral blood. All receptors derive from a man aged 50 to 60 with acute or convalescent COVID-19.

The chain has TRBV6-6 and TRBJ2-1; 9 bases are a match to TRBD1. The CDR3 runs to 13 residues. V lost 7 bases and J lost 5; bases outside the gene matches: 3. The germline V gene has CDR1 MNHNY and CDR2 SVGAGI (reference sequence). CDR3 residues: CASIRTGDNEQFF. In DNA form, the CDR3 reads TGTGCCAGCATTCGGACAGGGGACAATGAGCAGTTCTTC.

V and J are TRBV30 and TRBJ2-3; D perhaps matches TRBD1 (5 bases). V shed 3 bases and J shed 2 bases, with 9 bases lying between them. CDR3 length: 13 amino acids. Germline CDR1 is GTSNPN and CDR2 is SVGIG (reference sequence). The CDR3 DNA reads as TGTGCCTGGAGAAAGGGGTCCACAGATACGCAGTATTTT. It encodes CAWRKGSTDTQYF.

The chain recombines TRBV5-4 with TRBJ2-3; 7 nucleotides line up with TRBD1. The CDR3 runs to 17 residues. The V segment lost 2 bases and the J segment 5 bases; nucleotides outside the gene matches: 14. In germline, CDR1 is SGHNT, CDR2 YYREEE (reference sequence). CDR3 protein: CASSFSGTARGKDTQYF. For the CDR3, the DNA is TGTGCCAGCAGCTTTAGTGGGACAGCTAGAGGGAAAGATACGCAGTATTTT.

The CDR3 nucleotides are TGTGCCAGCAGCTTACGGGACAGGGAAGGCTCCTACGAGCAGTACTTC. Protein product: CASSLRDREGSYEQYF. The genes are TRBV7-9 and TRBJ2-7; 9 bases fit TRBD1. The CDR3 loop spans 16 amino acids. The V gene end was trimmed by 2 bases and the J gene end by 0 bases; junction bases not matched to a gene: 5. Germline V gene sequence: CDR1 SEHNR, CDR2 FQNEAQ (reference sequence). The variable domain in full, completed from reference TRBV7-9 and TRBJ2-7, reads DTGVSQNPRHKITKRGQNVTFRCDPISEHNRLYWYRQTLGQGPEFLTYFQNEAQLEKSRLLSDRFSAERPKGSFSTLEIQRTEQGDSAMYLCASSLRDREGSYEQYFGPGTRLTVT.

This chain connects TRBV24-1 to TRBJ2-5; the match to TRBD2 covers 7 bases. The CDR3 runs to 13 residues. The junction had 5 bases not matched to a gene; V was cut back by 4 bases and J by 7 bases. Germline CDR1 is KGHDR and CDR2 is SFDVKD. CDR3 region: CATSDSTGGTQYF. CDR3 coding DNA: TGTGCCACCAGTGACTCCACGGGGGGGACCCAGTACTTC.

J is TRBJ1-5 and V is TRBV30; 7 bases map to TRBD1. Germline V gives CDR1 GTSNPN, CDR2 SVGIG (reference sequence). This CDR3 spans 15 amino acids. The V and J ends lost 5 bases and 0 bases, in that order; junction bases with no gene match: 7. As DNA, the CDR3 is TGTGCCTGGGGAAGGGACAGATATAGCAATCAGCCCCAGCATTTT. Its translation is CAWGRDRYSNQPQHF.

This chain connects TRBV7-3 to TRBJ2-1, with 7 positions matching TRBD1. Germline values: CDR1 SGHTA, CDR2 FQGTGA. With V trimmed by 1 base and J by 6 bases, 9 bases remained unmatched. The length of the CDR3 is 16 residues. CDR3 in DNA: TGTGCCAGCAGCTTAAGACCGGGACAGTACTCCAATGAGCAGTTCTTC. It yields the protein CASSLRPGQYSNEQFF. The complete variable domain, with remaining parts taken from reference TRBV7-3 and TRBJ2-1, reads GAGVSQTPSNKVTEKGKYVELRCDPISGHTALYWYRQSLGQGPEFLIYFQGTGAADDSGLPNDRFFAVRPEGSVSTLKIQRTERGDSAVYLCASSLRPGQYSNEQFFGPGTRLTVL.

This chain connects TRBV7-9 to TRBJ2-7, with 7 bases lining up with TRBD2. The V segment lost 3 bases and the J segment 3 bases; nucleotides outside the gene matches: 8. The germline gives CDR1 SEHNR, CDR2 FQNEAQ (reference sequence). CDR3 length: 15 amino acids. DNA for the CDR3: TGTGCCAGCAGCTTGGGTGCCGGGGAGGGCTACGAGCAGTACGTC. Its protein is CASSLGAGEGYEQYV.

The chain carries TRBV18 and TRBJ2-2; 8 bases are shared with TRBD1. This CDR3 has 16 residues. Germline V CDR1 and CDR2: KGHSH, LQKENI. J lost 2 bases, V lost 6 bases, and 8 bases had no gene match. The CDR3 here is CASSLQGASNTGELFF. DNA for the CDR3: TGTGCCAGCTCTCTCCAGGGGGCATCAAACACCGGGGAGCTGTTTTTT. Variable domain in full (rest from reference TRBV18 and TRBJ2-2): NAGVMQNPRHLVRRRGQEARLRCSPMKGHSHVYWYRQLPEEGLKFMVYLQKENIIDESGMPKERFSAEFPKEGPSILRIQQVVRGDSAAYFCASSLQGASNTGELFFGEGSRLTVL.

This chain uses TRBV4-2 with TRBJ1-1; 7 nucleotides agree with TRBD1. The CDR3 has 15 amino acids. Germline lookup yields CDR1 LGHNA and CDR2 YNFKEQ. Germline trimming cut 0 bases from V and 5 bases from J; bases unmatched to any gene: 6. CDR3 nucleotides: TGTGCCAGCAGCCAAGAGGGAAGGGGGCTAACTGAAGCTTTCTTT. Its protein is CASSQEGRGLTEAFF.

The rearrangement links TRBV27 to TRBJ2-1; TRBD2 matches 9 bases. This CDR3 contains 15 residues. Germline V gene data show CDR1 as MNHEY and CDR2 as SMNVEV (reference sequence). V lost 2 bases to trimming and J lost 8 bases; unmatched junction nucleotides: 7. In DNA form, the CDR3 reads TGTGCCAGCAGTTTAGGGGTTAGCGGGAGCTATGAGCAGTTCTTC. It encodes CASSLGVSGSYEQFF.

This clone was seen a few times. V gene TRBV6-4 combines with J gene TRBJ2-3, with D maybe TRBD2 (6 bases). Germline CDR1 is MRHNA and CDR2 is SNTAGT. V was shortened by 6 bases and J by 4 bases, with 14 bases between the two germline ends. The CDR3 has 14 amino acids. In DNA, the CDR3 is TGTGCCAGCAGCGGGACCCGGGGGTCAGATACGCAGTATTTT. Amino acid sequence: CASSGTRGSDTQYF.

V is TRBV5-4 and J is TRBJ2-7; weak D call: TRBD2 (6 bases). Germline values: CDR1 SGHNT, CDR2 YYREEE (reference sequence). V was clipped by 0 bases and J by 0 bases, with 10 bases between them. This CDR3 has 15 residues. The CDR3 region has the DNA TGTGCCAGCAGCTTGGGGGTTAGCGGCTCCTACGAGCAGTACTTC. It codes for CASSLGVSGSYEQYF.

This sequence joins TRBV7-8 and TRBJ2-3; the D gene is possibly TRBD1 (6 bases). Trimming took off 1 base at V and 4 bases at J, with 15 bases between the two ends. Germline CDR1 is SGHVS and CDR2 is FQNEAQ. The CDR3 length is 16 residues. The chain's CDR3 is CASSLDAGAGADTQYF. The DNA for the CDR3 is TGTGCCAGCAGCTTAGACGCAGGGGCTGGCGCAGATACGCAGTATTTT. Filled out from reference TRBV7-8 and TRBJ2-3, the complete variable domain reads GAGVSQSPRYKVAKRGQDVALRCDPISGHVSLFWYQQALGQGPEFLTYFQNEAQLDKSGLPSDRFFAERPEGSVSTLKIQRTQQEDSAVYLCASSLDAGAGADTQYFGPGTRLTVL.

V is TRBV11-2 and J is TRBJ2-5; tentatively, D is TRBD1 (5 bases). V lost 6 bases, J lost 1 base, and 9 bases lay in between. The CDR3 consists of 13 residues. Germline V lookup: CDR1 SGHAT, CDR2 FQNNGV. CDR3 protein: CASSLDSQETQYF. The CDR3 bases are TGTGCCAGCAGTCTCGACAGCCAAGAGACCCAGTACTTC.

The J gene is TRBJ1-6, the V gene TRBV6-2 or TRBV6-3; 7 nucleotides match TRBD1. This CDR3 region has 16 residues. The germline gives CDR1 MNHEY, CDR2 SVGEGT. With V trimmed by 2 bases and J by 9 bases, 10 bases remained unmatched. This CDR3 is CASSYVSGGVSSPLHF. CDR3 DNA: TGTGCCAGCAGTTACGTGTCAGGGGGTGTTTCTTCACCCCTCCACTTT.

J is TRBJ2-5 and V is TRBV25-1, with TRBD2 matching over 13 bases. The CDR3 totals 15 residues. After removal of 5 bases from V and 1 base from J, the junction contained 1 base not matched to a gene. Germline values: CDR1 MGHDK, CDR2 SYGVNS. CDR3 DNA sequence: TGTGCCAGCAGTAGGACTAGCGGGGGCCAAGAGACCCAGTACTTC. This gives the protein CASSRTSGGQETQYF.

Remarks on this clone: Sequence at one end of the junction differs from germline and may be a read error. The chain has TRBV2 and TRBJ2-5; 13 bases match TRBD2. The CDR3 runs to 14 residues. From germline, CDR1 is SNHLY and CDR2 FYNNEI. In DNA, the CDR3 is TGTGCCAGCAGTGAAGCTCGACTAGCGGGGGGCCAGCACTTC. Amino acids: CASSEARLAGGQHF. Full variable domain (outside the CDR3, taken from reference TRBV2 and TRBJ2-5): EPEVTQTPSHQVTQMGQEVILRCVPISNHLYFYWYRQILGQKVEFLVSFYNNEISEKSEIFDDQFSVERPDGSNFTLKIRSTKLEDSAMYFCASSEARLAGGQHFGPGTRLLVL.

The chain couples TRBV27 to TRBJ1-2; D is unresolved. CDR1 is MNHEY and CDR2 is SMNVEV in the germline V gene (reference sequence). Between the trimmed V and J ends, which lost 6 bases and 4 bases, there was a span of 9 bases. The CDR3 sequence is 12 residues long. CDR3 protein: CASSQSGYGYTF. The DNA for the CDR3 is TGTGCCAGCAGCCAATCGGGCTATGGCTACACCTTC.

The CDR3 region is CASSETSGVIYNEQFF. The CDR3 bases are TGTGCCAGCTCAGAGACTAGCGGGGTAATATACAATGAGCAGTTCTTC. The chain links TRBV18 to TRBJ2-1, with 11 bases that match TRBD2. Germline V gene lookup returns CDR1 KGHSH and CDR2 LQKENI. The CDR3 runs 16 residues. V shed 5 bases and J 4 bases; nucleotides not matched to a gene: 7.